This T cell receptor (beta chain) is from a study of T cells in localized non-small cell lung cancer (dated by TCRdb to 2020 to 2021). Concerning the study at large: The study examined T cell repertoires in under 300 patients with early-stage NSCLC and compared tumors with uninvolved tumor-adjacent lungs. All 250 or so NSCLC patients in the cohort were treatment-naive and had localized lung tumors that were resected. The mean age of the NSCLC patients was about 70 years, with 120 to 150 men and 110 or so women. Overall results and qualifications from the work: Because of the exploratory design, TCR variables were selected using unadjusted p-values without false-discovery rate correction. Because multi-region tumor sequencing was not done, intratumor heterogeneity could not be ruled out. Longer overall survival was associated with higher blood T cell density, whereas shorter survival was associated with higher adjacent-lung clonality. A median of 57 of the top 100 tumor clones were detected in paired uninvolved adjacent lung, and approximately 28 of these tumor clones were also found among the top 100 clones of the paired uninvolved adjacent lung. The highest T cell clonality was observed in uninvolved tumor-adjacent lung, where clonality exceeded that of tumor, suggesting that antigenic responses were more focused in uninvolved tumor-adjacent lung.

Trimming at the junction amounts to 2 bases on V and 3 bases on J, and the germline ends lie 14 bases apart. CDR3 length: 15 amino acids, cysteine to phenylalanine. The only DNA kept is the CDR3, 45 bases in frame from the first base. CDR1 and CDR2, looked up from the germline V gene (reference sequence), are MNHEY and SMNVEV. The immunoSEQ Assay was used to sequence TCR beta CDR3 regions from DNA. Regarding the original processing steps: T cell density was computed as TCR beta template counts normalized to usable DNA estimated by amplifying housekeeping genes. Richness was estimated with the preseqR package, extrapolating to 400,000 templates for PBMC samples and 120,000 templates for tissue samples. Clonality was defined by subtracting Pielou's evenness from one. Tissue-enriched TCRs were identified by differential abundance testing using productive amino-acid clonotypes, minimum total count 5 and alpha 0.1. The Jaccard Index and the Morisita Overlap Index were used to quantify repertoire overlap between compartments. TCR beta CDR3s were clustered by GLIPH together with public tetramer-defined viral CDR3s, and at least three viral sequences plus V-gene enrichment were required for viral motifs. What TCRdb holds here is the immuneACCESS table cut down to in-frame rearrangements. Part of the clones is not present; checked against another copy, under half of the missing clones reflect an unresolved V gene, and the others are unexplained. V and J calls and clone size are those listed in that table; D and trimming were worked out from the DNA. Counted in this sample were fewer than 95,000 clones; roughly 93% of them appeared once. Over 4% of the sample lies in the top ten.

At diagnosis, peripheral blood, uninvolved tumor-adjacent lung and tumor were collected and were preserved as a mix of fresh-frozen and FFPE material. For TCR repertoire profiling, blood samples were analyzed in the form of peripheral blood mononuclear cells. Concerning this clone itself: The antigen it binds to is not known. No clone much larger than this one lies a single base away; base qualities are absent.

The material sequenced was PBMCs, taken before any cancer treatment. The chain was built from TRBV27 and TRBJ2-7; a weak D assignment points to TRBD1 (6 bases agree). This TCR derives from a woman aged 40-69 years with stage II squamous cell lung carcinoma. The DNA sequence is TGTGCCAGCAGTTTAACCGCAGGGGTTGGCTACGAGCAGTACTTC. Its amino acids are CASSLTAGVGYEQYF.